This is a list of T cell receptor beta chains from one sample in a study of control samples from healthy donors and cancer patients. Data came from immunoSEQ multiplex PCR; TCRdb stores just in-frame clones and leaves some out. The table has 130,000 or so clones, about 88% seen once. The sample comprised blood. The source is a man over 45 in good health. CDR3s include the opening cysteine and the closing phenylalanine or tryptophan. The D gene is left open where the match is weak. Clone sizes are given selectively: once, few, many, or a class where the clone is expanded.

length: 14; size: .; V: TRBV28; J: TRBJ1-5; D: .; CDR3: CASSLSGTTEPQHF; DNA: TGTGCCAGCAGTTTATCCGGTACGACGGAGCCCCAGCATTTT
length: 15; size: once; V: TRBV9; J: TRBJ2-3; D: .; CDR3: CASSVGGRGSDTQYF; DNA: TGTGCCAGCAGCGTAGGAGGGAGGGGGTCAGATACGCAGTATTTT
length: 16; size: .; V: TRBV9; J: TRBJ1-1; D: TRBD1; CDR3: CASSAGQGGSVTEAFF; DNA: TGTGCCAGCAGCGCTGGACAGGGGGGTTCGGTCACTGAAGCTTTCTTT
length: 13; size: .; V: TRBV5-1; J: TRBJ1-1; D: TRBD1; CDR3: CASTAEGATEAFF; DNA: TGCGCCAGCACAGCGGAGGGGGCCACTGAAGCTTTCTTT
length: 13; size: .; V: TRBV28; J: TRBJ1-6; D: .; CDR3: CASSPGDLYPLHF; DNA: TGTGCCAGCAGTCCGGGGGACTTGTACCCCCTCCACTTT
length: 15; size: .; V: TRBV7-9; J: TRBJ2-1; D: .; CDR3: CASRKEDTPYNEQFF; DNA: TGTGCCAGCAGGAAAGAGGACACCCCCTACAATGAGCAGTTCTTC
length: 13; size: .; V: TRBV6-5; J: TRBJ2-1; D: TRBD1; CDR3: CASSYSGQNEQFF; DNA: TGTGCCAGCAGTTACTCGGGACAGAATGAGCAGTTCTTC
length: 13; size: .; V: TRBV29-1; J: TRBJ2-3; D: .; CDR3: CSVDKGSTDTQYF; DNA: TGCAGCGTTGATAAGGGGAGCACAGATACGCAGTATTTT
length: 14; size: .; V: TRBV6-1; J: TRBJ2-5; D: .; CDR3: CASSEGAGEETQYF; DNA: TGTGCCAGCAGTGAAGGGGCAGGGGAGGAGACCCAGTACTTC
length: 16; size: .; V: TRBV6-6; J: TRBJ1-1; D: .; CDR3: CASKVRNSGVFTEAFF; DNA: TGTGCCAGCAAGGTCCGCAACTCAGGGGTCTTTACTGAAGCTTTCTTT
length: 17; size: .; V: TRBV30; J: TRBJ1-1; D: TRBD1; CDR3: CACHPPTGAGWNTEAFF; DNA: TGTGCCTGCCACCCCCCTACAGGGGCGGGGTGGAACACTGAAGCTTTCTTT
length: 15; size: once; V: TRBV7-9; J: TRBJ2-7; D: .; CDR3: CASSLVIGGTHEQYF; DNA: TGTGCCAGCAGCTTAGTTATCGGGGGTACCCACGAGCAGTACTTC
length: 13; size: .; V: TRBV2; J: TRBJ1-2; D: TRBD1; CDR3: CASSEDRGYGYTF; DNA: TGTGCCAGCAGTGAAGACAGGGGATATGGCTACACCTTC
length: 13; size: .; V: TRBV2; J: TRBJ1-2; D: TRBD1; CDR3: CASSGTGGYGYTF; DNA: TGTGCCAGCAGTGGGACAGGGGGCTATGGCTACACCTTC
length: 16; size: .; V: TRBV9; J: TRBJ2-5; D: TRBD2; CDR3: CASSVATSGGLETQYF; DNA: TGTGCCAGCAGCGTAGCTACTAGCGGGGGGCTCGAGACCCAGTACTTC
length: 15; size: .; V: TRBV5-1; J: TRBJ2-7; D: .; CDR3: CASSLAGGSSYEQYF; DNA: TGCGCCAGCAGCTTGGCCGGGGGAAGCTCCTACGAGCAGTACTTC
length: 13; size: once; V: TRBV6-6; J: TRBJ1-1; D: TRBD1; CDR3: CASSWDRNTEAFF; DNA: TGTGCCAGCAGTTGGGACAGAAACACTGAAGCTTTCTTT
length: 12; size: .; V: TRBV7-9; J: TRBJ1-1; D: .; CDR3: CASSLEPLEAFF; DNA: TGTGCCAGCAGCTTAGAACCGCTTGAAGCTTTCTTT
length: 14; size: .; V: TRBV19; J: TRBJ2-5; D: .; CDR3: CASSILDRQETQYF; DNA: TGTGCCAGTAGTATTCTGGACAGACAAGAGACCCAGTACTTC
length: 15; size: .; V: TRBV7-3; J: TRBJ2-7; D: TRBD1; CDR3: CASSYQTGGVGEQYF; DNA: TGTGCCAGCAGCTACCAGACAGGGGGCGTTGGGGAGCAGTACTTC
length: 11; size: few; V: TRBV30; J: TRBJ1-1; D: .; CDR3: CAWSDPTEAFF; DNA: TGTGCCTGGAGTGACCCAACTGAAGCTTTCTTT
length: 15; size: .; V: TRBV28; J: TRBJ2-1; D: TRBD2; CDR3: CASRLRVAGYNEQFF; DNA: TGTGCCAGCAGACTCAGGGTAGCGGGCTACAATGAGCAGTTCTTC
length: 13; size: .; V: TRBV10-3; J: TRBJ1-2; D: TRBD1; CDR3: CAISLGQGQGYTF; DNA: TGTGCCATCAGCCTCGGACAGGGGCAAGGCTACACCTTC
length: 19; size: .; V: TRBV29-1; J: TRBJ1-5; D: TRBD1; CDR3: CSIGRRRDRVFRPGQPQHF; DNA: TGCAGCATTGGAAGGAGAAGGGACAGGGTCTTTAGGCCGGGACAGCCCCAGCATTTT
length: 13; size: .; V: TRBV5-1; J: TRBJ1-2; D: TRBD1; CDR3: CASSQWDSYGYTF; DNA: TGCGCCAGCAGCCAGTGGGACAGCTATGGCTACACCTTC
length: 13; size: .; V: TRBV12-3/TRBV12-4; J: TRBJ2-5; D: .; CDR3: CASSSRLKETQYF; DNA: TGTGCCAGCAGTTCAAGACTCAAAGAGACCCAGTACTTC
length: 18; size: .; V: TRBV10-3; J: TRBJ2-2; D: .; CDR3: CAISDPPGAGTNTGELFF; DNA: TGTGCCATCAGTGACCCCCCCGGGGCAGGTACAAACACCGGGGAGCTGTTTTTT
length: 17; size: once; V: TRBV4-1; J: TRBJ2-3; D: TRBD2; CDR3: CASSQPRSGGNTDTQYF; DNA: TGCGCCAGCAGCCAACCAAGAAGCGGGGGTAACACAGATACGCAGTATTTT
length: 13; size: .; V: TRBV7-9; J: TRBJ2-1; D: .; CDR3: CASSLAISTEQFF; DNA: TGTGCCAGCAGCTTAGCGATTTCTACCGAGCAGTTCTTC